The clone carrying this TCR beta chain turned up a few times. What it binds is unknown. TCRdb used MiXCR to reprocess the RT-PCR reads, holding one entry per CDR3 protein. The sample carries more than 700,000 distinct CDR3 sequences, 21% recorded once. This entry comes from a study of response to subunit inactivated influenza vaccine. Study outcomes and limitations: The authors suggested that few new T cells are recruited per seasonal influenza vaccination.

V was cut by 4 bases and J by 6 bases, with 9 bases left in between. The CDR3 has 13 residues. Germline CDR1 is SGHAT and CDR2 is FQNNGV. The TCR was taken from a man aged 45 to 65 who received an inactivated influenza vaccine. This specimen was PBMCs from blood, taken 4 to 6 days after vaccination. The chain joins TRBV11-2 to TRBJ2-2; a weak D match, TRBD2 (5 bases). The CDR3 loop is CASSSSRAGELFF. The CDR3 coding sequence is TGTGCCAGCAGCTCTAGCCGCGCCGGGGAGCTGTTTTTT.